The 20 T cell receptor beta chains given below trace back to one sample, sequenced in a study of blood T cell repertoires in COVID-19. The table came from immunoSEQ multiplex PCR; TCRdb's copy has only in-frame clones and leaves some out. The data show 110,000 to 150,000 clones, about 80% seen once. Sequenced input: peripheral blood. Every receptor here comes from a human donor in a cohort sampled during active COVID-19.

The J gene is TRBJ2-5, the V gene TRBV11-2, with TRBD1 matching 7 bases. In germline, CDR1 is SGHAT, CDR2 FQNNGV. The V segment lost 3 bases and the J segment 3 bases; nucleotides outside the gene matches: 7. The CDR3 runs to 15 residues. The CDR3 nucleotides read TGTGCCAGCAGCTTTCCGGGACAGACAAAAGAGACCCAGTACTTC. Translating gives CASSFPGQTKETQYF.

In regard to this clone: One end of the junction fails to match germline, which may point to a read error. This chain uses TRBV6-5 with TRBJ2-7, with 9 bases aligning to TRBD1. The CDR3 is 15 amino acids. Germline loops: CDR1 MNHEY, CDR2 SVGAGI. CDR3 nucleotide sequence: TGTGCCAGCAGTAACTCGGACAGGGGACCTTACGAGCAGTACTTC. This sequence encodes CASSNSDRGPYEQYF.

The gene calls are TRBV19 and TRBJ1-2; TRBD1 might be the D (5 bases). The CDR3 runs 15 residues. CDR1 LNHDA and CDR2 SQIVND come from the germline V gene (reference sequence). V was clipped by 4 bases and J by 6 bases, with 18 bases between them. The chain's CDR3 is CASSRQRGDDNGYTF. DNA for the CDR3: TGTGCCAGTAGTAGACAGCGAGGAGATGACAATGGCTACACCTTC.

J is TRBJ2-7 and V is TRBV15; tentative D call: TRBD1 (5 bases). Germline CDR1 and CDR2: LNHNV and YYDKDF (reference sequence). V gave up 0 bases and J gave up 9 bases, with 21 bases separating them. The CDR3 is 16 residues long. The CDR3 protein is CATSRDYEIQGWVQYF. The CDR3 DNA is TGTGCCACCAGCAGAGACTACGAAATTCAGGGATGGGTGCAGTACTTC.

This clone was seen only a few times. J is TRBJ1-3 and V is TRBV19; weak D call: TRBD1 (5 bases). V lost 2 bases and J lost 7, with 21 bases in between. The CDR3 length is 17 residues. Germline CDR1 is LNHDA and CDR2 is SQIVND (reference sequence). The CDR3, as DNA: TGTGCCAGTAGTATAAACCCTAAAACAGGCCTCGGGAACACCATATATTTT. Its translation: CASSINPKTGLGNTIYF.

The chain employs TRBV10-3 and TRBJ1-6; D is undetermined. The CDR3 totals 14 residues. CDR1 and CDR2 (germline): ENHRY, SYGVKD. Trimming left V 7 bases short and J 5 bases short, with 12 bases between. The CDR3 DNA reads TGTGCCATCAATCCAACACCCAATAATTCACCCCTCCACTTT. It is translated as CAINPTPNNSPLHF.

V and J are TRBV9 and TRBJ2-1; D is unresolved. CDR1 is SGDLS, CDR2 YYNGEE, per germline. Trimming pared 7 bases from V and 2 bases from J, leaving 13 bases between. The CDR3 has 14 residues. This CDR3 reads CASCNGLAYNEQFF. The CDR3 bases are TGTGCCAGCTGTAACGGGTTGGCCTACAATGAGCAGTTCTTC.

The chain joins TRBV5-1 to TRBJ2-7; the match to TRBD2 covers 7 bases. Trimming cost V 0 bases and J 6 bases; bases outside gene matches: 9. The germline V gene encodes CDR1 SGHRS and CDR2 YFSETQ. This CDR3 is 15 amino acids long. The CDR3 sequence is CASSLDRGDAGEQYF. In DNA form, the CDR3 reads TGCGCCAGCAGCTTGGACCGGGGGGACGCTGGCGAGCAGTACTTC. Using reference TRBV5-1 and TRBJ2-7 for the parts outside the CDR3, the full variable domain is KAGVTQTPRYLIKTRGQQVTLSCSPISGHRSVSWYQQTPGQGLQFLFEYFSETQRNKGNFPGRFSGRQFSNSRSEMNVSTLELGDSALYLCASSLDRGDAGEQYFGPGTRLTVT.

J is TRBJ2-7 and V is TRBV10-3; 9 bases align to TRBD1. The CDR3 sequence is 14 residues long. CDR1 and CDR2 (germline): ENHRY, SYGVKD. The V and J ends lost 5 bases and 5 bases, in that order; junction bases with no gene match: 7. As DNA, the CDR3 is TGTGCCATCAGTTCCGGGACAGGGTCCCACGAGCAGTACTTC. Amino acids: CAISSGTGSHEQYF.

This clone was counted between two and nine times. The DNA for the CDR3 is TGTGCCAGCAGTTACCCCATAACAGGGGGCGCCGGGTTGTGGAACACTGAAGCTTTCTTT. Translated: CASSYPITGGAGLWNTEAFF. V gene TRBV6-2 or TRBV6-3 combines with J gene TRBJ1-1, with 9 bases identical to TRBD1. Germline assignment: CDR1 MNHEY and CDR2 SVGEGT. Unmatched junction bases numbered 17, after V lost 2 bases and J lost 1 base. This CDR3 contains 20 residues.

This chain links TRBV5-4 with TRBJ1-2, with TRBD1 matching 9 bases. J lost 8 bases, V lost 4 bases, and 3 bases had no gene match. The CDR3 contains 12 residues. Germline V gives CDR1 SGHNT, CDR2 YYREEE (reference sequence). The CDR3 loop reads CASSLTGGGYTF. CDR3 bases: TGTGCCAGCAGCCTAACAGGGGGCGGCTACACCTTC.

The chain has TRBV7-6 and TRBJ1-3, with D unclear. Germline V lookup: CDR1 SGHVS, CDR2 FNYEAQ. There are 18 residues in the CDR3. V was clipped by 0 bases and J by 0 bases, with 15 bases between them. CDR3 in DNA: TGTGCCAGCAGCTTAGCGCTAGTTTGGGAGATCTCTGGAAACACCATATATTTT. Translating it yields CASSLALVWEISGNTIYF.

This chain uses TRBV3-1 (or the pseudogene TRBV3-2) with TRBJ1-1; D gene unclear. The CDR3 loop spans 16 amino acids. Germline V lookup: CDR1 LGHDT, CDR2 YNNKEL (reference sequence). V gave up 3 bases and J gave up 0 bases, with 14 bases separating them. The CDR3 DNA sequence: TGTGCCAGCAGCCAGGCTGCGGGCAGAATGAACACTGAAGCTTTCTTT. Its protein product is CASSQAAGRMNTEAFF.

This chain links TRBV9 with TRBJ2-3; maybe TRBD2 (5 bases). Between the trimmed V and J ends, which lost 0 bases and 3 bases, there was a span of 11 bases. Germline-derived CDR1 and CDR2 are SGDLS and YYNGEE. The CDR3 is 15 residues long. The CDR3 sequence is CASSVGSSDTDTQYF. For the CDR3, the DNA is TGTGCCAGCAGCGTAGGGAGTAGCGATACAGATACGCAGTATTTT.

J is TRBJ1-2 and V is TRBV6-5; 7 bases agree with TRBD1. This CDR3 has 14 residues. V lost 5 bases and J lost 7; bases outside the gene matches: 10. In germline, CDR1 is MNHEY, CDR2 SVGAGI. The CDR3 DNA reads as TGTGCCAGCAGTACCAGACAGGGTCGGGGTGGCTACACCTTC. Protein sequence: CASSTRQGRGGYTF.

This clone has only one observation. The chain links TRBV2 to TRBJ2-5, with 11 bases identical to TRBD2. Trimming took 6 bases from V and 4 from J; bases not matched to a gene: 10. The CDR3 has 16 residues. Germline V gene lookup returns CDR1 SNHLY and CDR2 FYNNEI. This chain's CDR3 is CASRWNSGGAGETQYF. CDR3 nucleotide sequence: TGTGCCAGCAGATGGAATAGCGGGGGGGCCGGAGAGACCCAGTACTTC.

The V call is TRBV19, the J call TRBJ1-1; 7 bases map to TRBD1. This CDR3 has 15 amino acids. The trim removed 6 bases at V and 0 bases at J, leaving 7 bases unmatched. Germline CDR1 reads LNHDA; CDR2 reads SQIVND (reference sequence). The CDR3 reads CASRASGQLNTEAFF. The CDR3 bases are TGTGCCAGTAGGGCGTCGGGACAGCTGAACACTGAAGCTTTCTTT.

V is TRBV7-9 and J is TRBJ2-2, with D perhaps TRBD1 (6 bases). Germline V lookup: CDR1 SEHNR, CDR2 FQNEAQ (reference sequence). V dropped 5 bases and J dropped 2 bases, with 9 bases sitting between them. This CDR3 is 14 amino acids long. Written as DNA, the CDR3 is TGTGCCAGCAGCACAGGGCCAAACACCGGGGAGCTGTTTTTT. Its translation is CASSTGPNTGELFF.

This chain connects TRBV4-1 to TRBJ2-2, with D unresolved. This CDR3 is 15 amino acids long. Trimming left V 0 bases short and J 3 bases short, with 8 bases between. Germline loops: CDR1 MGHRA, CDR2 YSYEKL. CDR3 protein: CASSQETRDTGELFF. DNA of the CDR3: TGCGCCAGCAGCCAAGAAACCCGGGACACCGGGGAGCTGTTTTTT.

CDR3 sequence (DNA): TGTGCCAGTAGCTACGGACAGGGGGAATCCAAAAACATTCAGTACTTC. This codes for CASSYGQGESKNIQYF. The V call is TRBV19, the J call TRBJ2-4, with 10 positions matching TRBD1. The germline V gene encodes CDR1 LNHDA and CDR2 SQIVND (reference sequence). The V and J ends lost 6 bases and 2 bases, in that order; junction bases with no gene match: 7. The CDR3 runs to 16 residues.